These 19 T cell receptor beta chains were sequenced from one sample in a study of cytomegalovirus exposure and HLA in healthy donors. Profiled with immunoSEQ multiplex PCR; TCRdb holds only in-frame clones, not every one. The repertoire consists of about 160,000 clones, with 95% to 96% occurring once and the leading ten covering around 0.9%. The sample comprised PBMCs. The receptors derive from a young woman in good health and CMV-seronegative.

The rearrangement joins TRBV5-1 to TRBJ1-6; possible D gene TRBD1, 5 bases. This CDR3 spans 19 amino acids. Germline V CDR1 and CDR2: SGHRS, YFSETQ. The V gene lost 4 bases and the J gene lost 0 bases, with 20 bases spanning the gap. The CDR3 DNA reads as TGCGCCAGCAGCCGGTCGGTTGGCAGGGTAGGCTCCTATAATTCACCCCTCCACTTT. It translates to CASSRSVGRVGSYNSPLHF.

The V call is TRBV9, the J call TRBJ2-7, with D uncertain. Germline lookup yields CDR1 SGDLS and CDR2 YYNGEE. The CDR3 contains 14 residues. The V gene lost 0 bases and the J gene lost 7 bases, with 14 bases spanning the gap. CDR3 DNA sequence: TGTGCCAGCAGCGTAGCAGGCAGTAGTGGTGAGCAGTACTTC. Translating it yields CASSVAGSSGEQYF. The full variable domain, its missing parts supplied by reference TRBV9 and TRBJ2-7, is DSGVTQTPKHLITATGQRVTLRCSPRSGDLSVYWYQQSLDQGLQFLIQYYNGEERAKGNILERFSAQQFPDLHSELNLSSLELGDSALYFCASSVAGSSGEQYFGPGTRLTVT.

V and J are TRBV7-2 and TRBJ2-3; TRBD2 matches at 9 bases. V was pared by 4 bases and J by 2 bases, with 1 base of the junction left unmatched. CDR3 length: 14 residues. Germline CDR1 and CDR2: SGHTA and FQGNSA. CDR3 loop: CASSWTSVTDTQYF. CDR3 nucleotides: TGTGCCAGCAGCTGGACTAGCGTCACAGATACGCAGTATTTT.

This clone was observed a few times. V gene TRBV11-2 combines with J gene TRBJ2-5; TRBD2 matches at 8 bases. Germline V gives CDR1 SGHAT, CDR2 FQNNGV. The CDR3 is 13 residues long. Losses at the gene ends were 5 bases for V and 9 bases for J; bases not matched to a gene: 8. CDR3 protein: CASSLGLAEAQYF. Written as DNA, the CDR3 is TGTGCCAGCAGCCTCGGACTAGCCGAGGCCCAGTACTTC. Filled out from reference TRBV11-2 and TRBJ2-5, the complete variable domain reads EAGVAQSPRYKIIEKRQSVAFWCNPISGHATLYWYQQILGQGPKLLIQFQNNGVVDDSQLPKDRFSAERLKGVDSTLKIQPAKLEDSAVYLCASSLGLAEAQYFGPGTRLLVL.

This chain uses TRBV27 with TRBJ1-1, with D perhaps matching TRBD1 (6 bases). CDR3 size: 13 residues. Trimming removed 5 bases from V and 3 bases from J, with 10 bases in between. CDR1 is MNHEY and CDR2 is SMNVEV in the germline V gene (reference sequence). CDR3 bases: TGTGCCAGCAGTGGACAGTCCTACACTGAAGCTTTCTTT. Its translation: CASSGQSYTEAFF.

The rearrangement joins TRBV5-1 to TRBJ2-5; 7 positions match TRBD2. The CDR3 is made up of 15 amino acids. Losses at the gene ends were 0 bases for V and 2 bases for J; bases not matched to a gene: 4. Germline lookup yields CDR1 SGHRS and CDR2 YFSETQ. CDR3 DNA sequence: TGCGCCAGCAGCTTGGGACGAGCGGGGCAAGAGACCCAGTACTTC. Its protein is CASSLGRAGQETQYF.

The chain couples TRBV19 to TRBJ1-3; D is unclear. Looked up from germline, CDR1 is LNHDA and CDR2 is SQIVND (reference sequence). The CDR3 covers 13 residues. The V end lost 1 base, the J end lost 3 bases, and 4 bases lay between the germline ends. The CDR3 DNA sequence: TGTGCCAGTAGTATAGGGAGTGGAAACACCATATATTTT. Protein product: CASSIGSGNTIYF. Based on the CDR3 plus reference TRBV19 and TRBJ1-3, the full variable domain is DGGITQSPKYLFRKEGQNVTLSCEQNLNHDAMYWYRQDPGQGLRLIYYSQIVNDFQKGDIAEGYSVSREKKESFPLTVTSAQKNPTAFYLCASSIGSGNTIYFGEGSWLTVV.

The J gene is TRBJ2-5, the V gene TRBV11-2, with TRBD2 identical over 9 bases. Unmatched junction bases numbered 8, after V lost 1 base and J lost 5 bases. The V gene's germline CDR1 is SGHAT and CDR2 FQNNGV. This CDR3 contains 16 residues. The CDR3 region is CASSLGLAGFGETQYF. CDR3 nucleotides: TGTGCCAGCAGCTTAGGGCTAGCGGGGTTCGGGGAGACCCAGTACTTC.

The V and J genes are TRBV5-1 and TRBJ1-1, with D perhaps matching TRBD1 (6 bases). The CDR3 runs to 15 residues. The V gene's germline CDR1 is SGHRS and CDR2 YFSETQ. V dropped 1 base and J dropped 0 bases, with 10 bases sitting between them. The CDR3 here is CASSLSRGLNTEAFF. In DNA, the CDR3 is TGCGCCAGCAGCTTGTCGCGGGGGCTGAACACTGAAGCTTTCTTT. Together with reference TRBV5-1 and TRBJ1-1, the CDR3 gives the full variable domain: KAGVTQTPRYLIKTRGQQVTLSCSPISGHRSVSWYQQTPGQGLQFLFEYFSETQRNKGNFPGRFSGRQFSNSRSEMNVSTLELGDSALYLCASSLSRGLNTEAFFGQGTRLTVV.

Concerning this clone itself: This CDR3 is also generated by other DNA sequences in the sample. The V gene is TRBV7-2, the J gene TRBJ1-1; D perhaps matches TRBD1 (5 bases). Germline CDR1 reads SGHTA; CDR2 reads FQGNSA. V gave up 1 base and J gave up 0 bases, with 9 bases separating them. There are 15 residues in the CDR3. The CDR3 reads CASSLGGGLNTEAFF. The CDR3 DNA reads TGTGCCAGCAGCTTAGGGGGCGGATTGAACACTGAAGCTTTCTTT.

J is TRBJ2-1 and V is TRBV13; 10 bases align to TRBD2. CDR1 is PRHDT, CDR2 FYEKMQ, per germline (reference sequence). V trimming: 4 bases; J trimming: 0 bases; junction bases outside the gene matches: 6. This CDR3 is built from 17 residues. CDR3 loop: CASSSSSSGGSYNEQFF. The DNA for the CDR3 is TGTGCCAGCAGCTCATCTTCTAGCGGGGGCTCCTACAATGAGCAGTTCTTC. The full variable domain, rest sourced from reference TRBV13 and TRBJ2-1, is AAGVIQSPRHLIKEKRETATLKCYPIPRHDTVYWYQQGPGQDPQFLISFYEKMQSDKGSIPDRFSAQQFSDYHSELNMSSLELGDSALYFCASSSSSSGGSYNEQFFGPGTRLTVL.

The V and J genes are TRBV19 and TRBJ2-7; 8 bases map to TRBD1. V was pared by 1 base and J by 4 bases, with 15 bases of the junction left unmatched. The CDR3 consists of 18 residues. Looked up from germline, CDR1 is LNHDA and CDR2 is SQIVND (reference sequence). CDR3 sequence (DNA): TGTGCCAGTAGTATAGTCCACCTCGGACAGGGTCCACTTTACGAGCAGTACTTC. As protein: CASSIVHLGQGPLYEQYF. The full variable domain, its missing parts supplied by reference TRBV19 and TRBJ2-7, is DGGITQSPKYLFRKEGQNVTLSCEQNLNHDAMYWYRQDPGQGLRLIYYSQIVNDFQKGDIAEGYSVSREKKESFPLTVTSAQKNPTAFYLCASSIVHLGQGPLYEQYFGPGTRLTVT.

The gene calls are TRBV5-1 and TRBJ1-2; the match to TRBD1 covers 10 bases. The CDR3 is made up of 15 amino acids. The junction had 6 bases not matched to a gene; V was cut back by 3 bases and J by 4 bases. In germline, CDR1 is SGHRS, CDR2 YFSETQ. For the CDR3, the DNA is TGCGCCAGCAGCTCACCGGGACAGGGGACCTATGGCTACACCTTC. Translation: CASSSPGQGTYGYTF.

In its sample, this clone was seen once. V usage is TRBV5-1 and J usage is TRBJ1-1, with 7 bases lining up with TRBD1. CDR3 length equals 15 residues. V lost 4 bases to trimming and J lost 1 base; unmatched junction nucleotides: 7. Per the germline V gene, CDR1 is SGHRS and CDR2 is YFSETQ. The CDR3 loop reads CASSVQGWGNTEAFF. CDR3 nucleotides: TGCGCCAGCAGCGTACAGGGGTGGGGGAACACTGAAGCTTTCTTT.

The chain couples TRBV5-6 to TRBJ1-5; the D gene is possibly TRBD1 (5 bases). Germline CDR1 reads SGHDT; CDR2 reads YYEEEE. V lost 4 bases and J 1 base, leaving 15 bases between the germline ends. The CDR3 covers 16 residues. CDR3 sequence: CASSQGPISSNQPQHF. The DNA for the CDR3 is TGTGCCAGCAGCCAGGGTCCCATATCGAGCAATCAGCCCCAGCATTTT. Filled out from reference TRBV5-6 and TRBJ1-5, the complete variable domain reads DAGVTQSPTHLIKTRGQQVTLRCSPKSGHDTVSWYQQALGQGPQFIFQYYEEEERQRGNFPDRFSGHQFPNYSSELNVNALLLGDSALYLCASSQGPISSNQPQHFGDGTRLSIL.

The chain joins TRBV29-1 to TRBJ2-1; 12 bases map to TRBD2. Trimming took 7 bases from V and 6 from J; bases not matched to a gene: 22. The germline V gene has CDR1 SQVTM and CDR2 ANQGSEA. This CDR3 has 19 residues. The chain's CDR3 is CSAEGVPGLAGPEGNEQFF. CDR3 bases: TGCAGCGCCGAAGGAGTCCCGGGACTAGCGGGTCCCGAGGGCAATGAGCAGTTCTTC.

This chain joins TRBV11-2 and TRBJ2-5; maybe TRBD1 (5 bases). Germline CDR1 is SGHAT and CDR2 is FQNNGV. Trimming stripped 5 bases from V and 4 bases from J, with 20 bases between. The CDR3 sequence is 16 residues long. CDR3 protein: CASSPFLTGTGETQYF. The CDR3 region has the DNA TGTGCCAGCAGCCCATTCTTAACAGGAACTGGAGAGACCCAGTACTTC.

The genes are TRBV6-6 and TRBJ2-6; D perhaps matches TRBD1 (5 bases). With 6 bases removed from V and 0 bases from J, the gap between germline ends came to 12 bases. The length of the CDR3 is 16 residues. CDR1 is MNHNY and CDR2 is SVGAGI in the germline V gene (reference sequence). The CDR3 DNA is TGTGCCAGCAGCCCGACAGTGTACTCTGGGGCCAACGTCCTGACTTTC. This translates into CASSPTVYSGANVLTF.

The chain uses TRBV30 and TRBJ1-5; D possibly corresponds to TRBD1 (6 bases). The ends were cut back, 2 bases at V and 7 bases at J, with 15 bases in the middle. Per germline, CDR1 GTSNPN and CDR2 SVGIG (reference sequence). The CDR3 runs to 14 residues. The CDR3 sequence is CAWSQGGARQPQHF. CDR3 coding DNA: TGTGCCTGGAGTCAAGGGGGGGCGAGGCAGCCCCAGCATTTT.